The T cell receptor beta chain described here comes from a study of OX40 agonist ivuxolimab in advanced cancers. Whole-study context: An agonistic anti-OX40 (CD134) antibody, ivuxolimab, was used to treat the patients.

For this clone: Its specificity is unknown.

J gave up 3 bases and V 0 bases, and 6 bases lay outside the gene matches. The CDR3 has 16 amino acids. CDR1 is SGHRS, CDR2 YFSETQ, per germline. Assay used: immunoSEQ multiplex PCR; TCRdb lists only in-frame clones, some missing. This sample has roughly 97,000 clones, with roughly 90% found just once. Study results and limitations: At doses 0.1 to 3.0 mg/kg, CD4+ and CD8+ clones expanded.

The source of this sequence is an adult with an advanced solid tumor such as melanoma, head and neck, liver or kidney cancer. This chain joins TRBV5-1 and TRBJ2-3; 8 nucleotides agree with TRBD2. Material: CD4+ or CD8+ T cells sorted from blood, obtained in a trial of the OX40 agonist ivuxolimab. Written as DNA, the CDR3 is TGCGCCAGCAGCTTGGAGGTAGCGGGAAGGACAGATACGCAGTATTTT. This translates into CASSLEVAGRTDTQYF.